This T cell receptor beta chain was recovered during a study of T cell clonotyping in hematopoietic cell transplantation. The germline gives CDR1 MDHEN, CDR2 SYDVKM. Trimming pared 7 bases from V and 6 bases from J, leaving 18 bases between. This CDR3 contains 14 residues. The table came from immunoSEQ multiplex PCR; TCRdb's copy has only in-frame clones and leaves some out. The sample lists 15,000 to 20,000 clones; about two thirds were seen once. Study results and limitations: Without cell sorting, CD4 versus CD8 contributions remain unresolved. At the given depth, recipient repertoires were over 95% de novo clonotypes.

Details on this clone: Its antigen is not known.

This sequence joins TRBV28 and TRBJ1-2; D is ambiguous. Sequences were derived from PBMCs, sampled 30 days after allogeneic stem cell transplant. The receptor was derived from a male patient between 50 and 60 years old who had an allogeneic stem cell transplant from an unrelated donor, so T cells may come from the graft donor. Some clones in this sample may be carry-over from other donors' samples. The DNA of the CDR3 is TGTGCCAGCACCGTTACGGTTGGACCCGATGGCTACACCTTC. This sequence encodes CASTVTVGPDGYTF.